The T cell receptor beta chain described here comes from a study of human T cells and chemical hapten exposure. Individual cDNA molecules each carried unique molecular identifiers attached by the library. Original analysis: Individual samples carried between roughly 23,224 and 700,000 TCRs, with 95,638 as the median. TCRdb re-called the RACE reads with MiXCR, one entry per CDR3 protein. The V and J calls reflect TCRdb's pipeline rather than the authors' work. The sample includes roughly 100,000 distinct CDR3 sequences, 11% of them seen just once. The CDR3 runs to 14 residues. Germline-derived CDR1 and CDR2 are MDHEN and SYDVKM. The germline V and J ends were trimmed by 5 bases and 7 bases, with 17 bases remaining between them. Time point noted: patch test 1, 2 weeks after DPC sensitization. Described treatment: therapeutic diphenylcyclopropenone sensitization with weekly scalp DPC. Blood draws came first, before each patch test.

This clonotype was detected ten times or more. The sample in question was whole blood, obtained in connection with sensitization to the hapten diphenylcyclopropenone (DPC). This chain links TRBV28 with TRBJ2-5, with unresolved D. This TCR came from a middle-aged woman with alopecia areata. Some clones in this sample may be carry-over from other donors' samples. The CDR3 DNA reads as TGTGCCAGCAGTCACGCCGGGCCCCGGGTGACCCAGTACTTC. Its protein is CASSHAGPRVTQYF.